Listed below are T cell receptor beta chains from one sample, sequenced in a study of cytomegalovirus exposure and HLA in healthy donors. Libraries were prepared by immunoSEQ multiplex PCR; TCRdb keeps only in-frame clonotypes and omits some of them. The repertoire holds approximately 220,000 clones, with around 80% as singletons. Sequencing input: PBMCs. These receptors all come from a young man in good health and CMV-seronegative. Each CDR3 is given with its conserved first and last residue. The D gene is left open where the match is weak. Size values are once, few and many counts, or a class for expanded clones, and some rows have none.

D: TRBD1; J: TRBJ2-1; V: TRBV27; size: .; DNA: TGTGCCAGCAGCACCACCCCCAGACAGGGCGGGCGGGACAATGAGCAGTTCTTC; CDR3: CASSTTPRQGGRDNEQFF
D: .; J: TRBJ1-2; V: TRBV6-1; size: .; DNA: TGTGCCAGCAGTGAAGGGGCTGCCGCGGGCAGGGAGGGCTATGGCTACACCTTC; CDR3: CASSEGAAAGREGYGYTF
D: .; J: TRBJ2-7; V: TRBV2; size: .; DNA: TGTGCCAGCAGCGCCAAGGGGAAGATATACGAGCAGTACTTC; CDR3: CASSAKGKIYEQYF
D: .; J: TRBJ1-1; V: TRBV5-1; size: few; DNA: TGCGCCAGCAGCTTGACAGTCGGAAGAGCTGAAGCTTTCTTT; CDR3: CASSLTVGRAEAFF
D: .; J: TRBJ2-2; V: TRBV7-8; size: few; DNA: TGTGCCAGCAGCCCGACAGCCCTGGCGGCCACCGCCGGGGAGCTGTTTTTT; CDR3: CASSPTALAATAGELFF
D: .; J: TRBJ1-3; V: TRBV9; size: .; DNA: TGTGCCAGCAGCGTAGTGGGGCATCCCTCCTCTGGAAACACCATATATTTT; CDR3: CASSVVGHPSSGNTIYF
D: .; J: TRBJ2-6; V: TRBV19; size: .; DNA: TGTGCCAGTAGTCTCAGACAGGCTGGGGCCAACGTCCTGACTTTC; CDR3: CASSLRQAGANVLTF
D: .; J: TRBJ1-1; V: TRBV2; size: .; DNA: TGTGCCAGCAGTGAAGCAGCCGAAGCTTTCTTT; CDR3: CASSEAAEAFF
D: TRBD1; J: TRBJ2-7; V: TRBV4-1; size: .; DNA: TGCGCCAGCAGCCAACCGGGACAGGGGGCGCGGGAGCAGTACTTC; CDR3: CASSQPGQGAREQYF
D: TRBD2; J: TRBJ2-7; V: TRBV5-1; size: .; DNA: TGCGCCAGCAGCCCGAGGAGCGGGGCGAACTACGAGCAGTACTTC; CDR3: CASSPRSGANYEQYF
D: .; J: TRBJ2-2; V: TRBV7-9; size: .; DNA: TGTGCCAGCACCCTAAAGCCCCCCGGGGAGCTGTTTTTT; CDR3: CASTLKPPGELFF
D: .; J: TRBJ1-5; V: TRBV2; size: .; DNA: TGTGCCAGCACAGCGGGGACTCACAATCAGCCCCAGCATTTT; CDR3: CASTAGTHNQPQHF
D: .; J: TRBJ1-2; V: TRBV27; size: .; DNA: TGTGCCAGCAGGTCGATTGGACAGATCCTTTTT; CDR3: CASRSIGQILF
D: TRBD1; J: TRBJ2-1; V: TRBV9; size: .; DNA: TGTGCCAGCAGCGGGGACAGTGGGCTCTACAATGAGCAGTTCTTC; CDR3: CASSGDSGLYNEQFF
D: .; J: TRBJ1-1; V: TRBV27; size: .; DNA: TGTGCCAGCAGTCCCTACAGGAACACTGAAGCTTTCTTT; CDR3: CASSPYRNTEAFF
D: .; J: TRBJ2-7; V: TRBV10-3; size: .; DNA: TGTGCCATCAGTGGGGCTGGACAGTCAATCGGGGAGCAGTACTTC; CDR3: CAISGAGQSIGEQYF
D: TRBD1; J: TRBJ1-6; V: TRBV9; size: once; DNA: TGTGTCAGCAGCGTAGAAGGACAGGGGTCCTATAATTCACCCCTCCACTTT; CDR3: CVSSVEGQGSYNSPLHF
D: .; J: TRBJ2-1; V: TRBV10-1; size: once; DNA: TGCGCCAGCAGTGATACACCCGGGACAAAGCAGTTCTTC; CDR3: CASSDTPGTKQFF
D: TRBD1; J: TRBJ2-7; V: TRBV5-6; size: few; DNA: TGTGCCAGCAGTTGGGACAGCTACGAGCAGTACTTC; CDR3: CASSWDSYEQYF
D: .; J: TRBJ2-1; V: TRBV9; size: .; DNA: TGTGCCAGCAGCGTAGAAGGGGGGGGGCTCTACAATGAGCAGTTCTTC; CDR3: CASSVEGGGLYNEQFF
D: .; J: TRBJ2-7; V: TRBV29-1; size: .; DNA: TGCAGCGTTCTGTTACAGGGCTACGAGCAGTACTTC; CDR3: CSVLLQGYEQYF
D: TRBD1; J: TRBJ1-5; V: TRBV9; size: .; DNA: TGTGCCAGCAGCCCAACAGGGGTTGATCAGCCCCAGCATTTT; CDR3: CASSPTGVDQPQHF
D: TRBD1; J: TRBJ2-1; V: TRBV28; size: .; DNA: TGTGCCAGCAGTTTACTCCCGGGGGACAGGGATTCCCCACACTTCGATGAGCAGTTCTTC; CDR3: CASSLLPGDRDSPHFDEQFF
D: .; J: TRBJ2-7; V: TRBV28; size: .; DNA: TGTGCCAGCAGTTCTCGGTCAGGTGGCTCCTACGAGCAGTACTTC; CDR3: CASSSRSGGSYEQYF
D: TRBD1; J: TRBJ2-7; V: TRBV7-9; size: .; DNA: TGTGCCAGCAGCCCGACAGGGGCCTACGAGCAGTACTTC; CDR3: CASSPTGAYEQYF
D: .; J: TRBJ1-1; V: TRBV7-9; size: .; DNA: TGTTCCAGCAGCCAAGATGGGGAGTTGGTAGCTTTCTTT; CDR3: CSSSQDGELVAFF
D: TRBD1; J: TRBJ1-5; V: TRBV7-2; size: .; DNA: TGTGCCAGCAGCCCGGGACAGGGGTTGCTACAGCCCCAGCATTTT; CDR3: CASSPGQGLLQPQHF
D: .; J: TRBJ2-4; V: TRBV27; size: .; DNA: TGTGCCAGCAGTTTAACTGGGGGGGCGTGGCCAGGAAACATTCAGTACTTC; CDR3: CASSLTGGAWPGNIQYF
D: .; J: TRBJ1-6; V: TRBV7-3; size: .; DNA: TGTGCCAGCAGCTTAGGCGAGGGCTACTCACCCCTCCACTTT; CDR3: CASSLGEGYSPLHF
D: TRBD2; J: TRBJ2-5; V: TRBV18; size: .; DNA: TGTGCCAGCTCACTTAACTCGGGGGGCCAAGAGACCCAGTACTTC; CDR3: CASSLNSGGQETQYF
D: .; J: TRBJ1-1; V: TRBV14; size: few; DNA: TGTGCCAGCAGCCAAGTGAAGGGGTCGGGGGGGTTTAACACTGAAGCTTTCTTT; CDR3: CASSQVKGSGGFNTEAFF
D: TRBD2; J: TRBJ2-1; V: TRBV15; size: .; DNA: TGTGCCACCAGCAGCCCGGGACTAGCGGGGAGTTACAATGAGCAGTTCTTC; CDR3: CATSSPGLAGSYNEQFF
D: TRBD1; J: TRBJ2-7; V: TRBV6-6; size: .; DNA: TGTGCCAGGGTGGGGACAGGAAGCTACGAGCAGTACTTC; CDR3: CARVGTGSYEQYF
D: TRBD1; J: TRBJ2-3; V: TRBV5-1; size: once; DNA: TGCGCCAGCAGCTTAGGGACAGAGGATACGCAGTATTTT; CDR3: CASSLGTEDTQYF
D: TRBD1; J: TRBJ1-4; V: TRBV5-6; size: .; DNA: TGTGCCAGCAGCCAGACAGGGATCGGCGAAAAACTGTTTTTT; CDR3: CASSQTGIGEKLFF
D: TRBD2; J: TRBJ2-3; V: TRBV7-6; size: .; DNA: TGTGCCAGCAGCTTAGCATGGACTAGCGCAGGGGGAGATACGCAGTATTTT; CDR3: CASSLAWTSAGGDTQYF
D: TRBD1; J: TRBJ1-2; V: TRBV6-1; size: .; DNA: TGTGCCAGCAGTGAACGAGGGGGCGGCGGCTACACCTTC; CDR3: CASSERGGGGYTF
D: TRBD1; J: TRBJ1-2; V: TRBV2; size: .; DNA: TGTGCCAGCAGTGTGGGGACAGGGAGGGATGGCTACACCTTC; CDR3: CASSVGTGRDGYTF
D: .; J: TRBJ1-1; V: TRBV28; size: .; DNA: TGTGCCAGCAGTGTACAGGGAAACACTGAAGCTTTCTTT; CDR3: CASSVQGNTEAFF
D: .; J: TRBJ1-1; V: TRBV5-5; size: .; DNA: TGTGCCAGCAGCCGAGGTTCCATGAACACTGAAGCTTTCTTT; CDR3: CASSRGSMNTEAFF
D: TRBD1; J: TRBJ1-1; V: TRBV10-3; size: .; DNA: TGTGCCATCAGGACAGGGGGGTCGGACACTGAAGCTTTCTTT; CDR3: CAIRTGGSDTEAFF
D: .; J: TRBJ2-2; V: TRBV6-5; size: once; DNA: TGTGCCAGCAGCGAGCGGTCGAACACCGGGGAGCTGTTTTTT; CDR3: CASSERSNTGELFF
D: .; J: TRBJ1-3; V: TRBV7-3; size: .; DNA: TGTGCCAGCAGCTTAAAAGGCAGGGGTAGCACCATATATTTT; CDR3: CASSLKGRGSTIYF
D: .; J: TRBJ2-5; V: TRBV12-1; size: few; DNA: TGTGCCAGCAGCTTTGGCCAGGGGGTGGAGACCCAGTACTTC; CDR3: CASSFGQGVETQYF
D: TRBD1; J: TRBJ2-5; V: TRBV5-1; size: .; DNA: TGCGCCAGCAGCCCCTACGGGACAGGGGGCCGGGAGACCCAGTACTTC; CDR3: CASSPYGTGGRETQYF
D: .; J: TRBJ2-1; V: TRBV4-2; size: .; DNA: TGTGCCAGCAGCCAAGGGACAGAGGTGTTCTTC; CDR3: CASSQGTEVFF
D: TRBD2; J: TRBJ2-3; V: TRBV7-2; size: .; DNA: TGTGCCAGCATCCCTAGCGGGGGCGGCACAGATACGCAGTATTTT; CDR3: CASIPSGGGTDTQYF
D: TRBD2; J: TRBJ2-5; V: TRBV7-9; size: .; DNA: TGTGCCAGCAGCTCTGGCGGTTTAGCGGGGGGGAAGGAGACCCAGTACTTC; CDR3: CASSSGGLAGGKETQYF
D: .; J: TRBJ1-3; V: TRBV7-6; size: few; DNA: TGTGCCAGCAGCACTCTAGGAGCATTCGGAAACACCATATATTTT; CDR3: CASSTLGAFGNTIYF
D: TRBD1; J: TRBJ1-6; V: TRBV7-2; size: .; DNA: TGTGCCAGCAGCCGGGACAGGATCTATTCACCCCTCCACTTT; CDR3: CASSRDRIYSPLHF
D: .; J: TRBJ1-4; V: TRBV20-1; size: .; DNA: TGCAGTGGCAGGGTAGGGGAAAAACTGTTTTTT; CDR3: CSGRVGEKLFF
D: TRBD1; J: TRBJ1-4; V: TRBV7-9; size: .; DNA: TGTGCCAGCAGCCTGTCCGGGACAGGGGGCGGGAAACTGTTTTTT; CDR3: CASSLSGTGGGKLFF
D: TRBD1; J: TRBJ1-1; V: TRBV5-6; size: .; DNA: TGTGCCAGCAGCTGGGACAGAGACACTGAAGCTTTCTTT; CDR3: CASSWDRDTEAFF
D: TRBD2; J: TRBJ2-1; V: TRBV11-2; size: .; DNA: TGTGCCAGCAGCGCCATCTCGGGACTAGCAGTCAATGAGCAGTTCTTC; CDR3: CASSAISGLAVNEQFF
D: .; J: TRBJ2-2; V: TRBV21-1; size: .; DNA: TGTGCCAGCAGCAAAGGCACAGGATGGGGCACCGGGGAGCTGTTTTTT; CDR3: CASSKGTGWGTGELFF
D: TRBD1; J: TRBJ1-1; V: TRBV6-5; size: .; DNA: TGTGCCAGCAGTAGCAGACAGGGAGAAGCTTTCTTT; CDR3: CASSSRQGEAFF
D: TRBD2; J: TRBJ2-7; V: TRBV5-6; size: once; DNA: TGTGCCAGCAGCGCGGGACTAGCTTCCCGAGAGCAGTACTTC; CDR3: CASSAGLASREQYF